This TCR beta chain stems from a study of blood T cell repertoires in COVID-19. Study information: Whether acute or convalescent, the COVID-19 samples came from the United States, Italy and Spain. Sources were T cells, B-cell-depleted T cells, or PBMCs; the material itself was cDNA or gDNA.

This CDR3 region has 14 residues. Germline CDR1 and CDR2: LGHNA and YSLEER. V was trimmed by 2 bases and J by 1 base, leaving 5 bases between them. Original analysis: The assay estimated nucleated cells by amplifying reference gene primers. Here immunoSEQ multiplex PCR was the method, and the copy in TCRdb shows in-frame clones only, minus some. V and J calls and clone size are as listed in that table; D and trimming were resolved from the DNA. The profile shows about 110,000 clones, roughly 84% of them singletons. This rearrangement joins TRBV4-3 to TRBJ2-2, with D uncertain. This sequence originates from a human donor in a cohort sampled during active COVID-19. Sequences were obtained from peripheral blood. This chain's CDR3 is CASSQSRNTGELFF. CDR3 nucleotide sequence: TGCGCCAGCAGCCAAAGTAGGAACACCGGGGAGCTGTTTTTT.